This TCR beta chain was recorded in a study of T cells after yellow fever vaccination. This clonotype has at least ten counts. Synthesis of TCR cDNA relied on 5'RACE template switching, which attached a universal primer site and UMIs. In TCRdb, the 5' RACE reads were re-called with MiXCR into one record per CDR3 protein. The data show around 73,000 distinct CDR3 sequences, roughly 7.7% seen once. In germline, CDR1 is KGHDR, CDR2 SFDVKD. This CDR3 region has 13 residues. V lost 12 bases and J 3 bases, leaving 14 bases between the germline ends. The specimen was CD8+ T cells sorted from PBMCs, collected on the day of the yellow fever booster vaccination. The TCR was taken from a young man who received the YFV17D yellow fever vaccine. The V gene is TRBV24-1, the J gene TRBJ2-1; TRBD2 is a possible D gene (5 bases). The CDR3 DNA is TGTGCCGTTCGAGGGCGAAACTACAATGAGCAGTTCTTC. Protein: CAVRGRNYNEQFF.